The rows below give T cell receptor beta chains drawn from one sample of a study of cytomegalovirus exposure and HLA in healthy donors. Here immunoSEQ multiplex PCR was the method, and the copy in TCRdb shows in-frame clones only, minus some. The repertoire holds fewer than 70,000 clones, with around 70% as singletons. What was sequenced was PBMCs. The receptors were sampled from a male donor in good health and CMV-seropositive. Each CDR3 is given with its conserved first and last residue. The D gene is left open where the match is weak. Size is omitted from some rows. Given values are once, few, many or a class for expanded clones.

j_call v_call d_call clone_size cdr3_nt cdr3_aa
TRBJ1-2 TRBV7-2 TRBD1 few TGTGCCAGCAGCCGAGGGACAGGGGATAAAGGCTACACCTTC CASSRGTGDKGYTF
TRBJ2-7 TRBV29-1 - - TGCAGCGTTGGTACAGGGCGCTACGAGCAGTACTTC CSVGTGRYEQYF
TRBJ1-2 TRBV7-9 TRBD1 - TGTGCCAGCAGCGGCCCTCTGGGACAGGGTTTTGACGGCTACACCTTC CASSGPLGQGFDGYTF
TRBJ1-2 TRBV7-2 TRBD1 - TGTGCCAGCAGCTTTCAACTCGCCGGGACAGCGTCTGGCTACACCTTC CASSFQLAGTASGYTF
TRBJ2-3 TRBV16 - - TGTGCCAGCAGCCAATACGGGAGTACCGATACGCAGTATTTT CASSQYGSTDTQYF
TRBJ1-2 TRBV25-1 TRBD1 once TGTGCCAGCAGTTGGGGAAAGACAGGGGGCAATTATGGCTACACCTTC CASSWGKTGGNYGYTF
TRBJ2-3 TRBV5-1 TRBD2 - TGCGCCAGCAGCTTGGTCGGGAGGGCCAGTGGAGATACGCAGTATTTT CASSLVGRASGDTQYF
TRBJ2-4 TRBV4-3 - - TGCGCCAGCAGCCAAAGATTGGGGACTGGAAACATTCAGTACTTC CASSQRLGTGNIQYF
TRBJ2-7 TRBV18 - - TGTGCCAGCTCATCCGGGGGAGACTACGAGCAGTACTTC CASSSGGDYEQYF
TRBJ1-5 TRBV6-1 - - TGTGCCAGCAGCCGGAACAGGGAAAGCAATCAGCCCCAGCATTTT CASSRNRESNQPQHF
TRBJ1-1 TRBV5-5 TRBD1 - TGTGCCAGCAGCCTCCCCCGACAGGGGATGGCGAACACTGTAGCTTTCTTT CASSLPRQGMANTVAFF
TRBJ1-2 TRBV2 - - TGTGCCACCTCCAGGGCCTATGGCTACACCTTC CATSRAYGYTF
TRBJ2-6 TRBV2 - once TGTGCCAGCAAGGGGTCTTCTGGGGCCAACGTCCTGACTTTC CASKGSSGANVLTF
TRBJ1-6 TRBV2 TRBD1 - TGTGCCAGCAGTCCACAGGGGAGAAGCTCACCCCTCCACTTT CASSPQGRSSPLHF
TRBJ2-7 TRBV6-1 - - TGTGCCAGCAGTGAATGGGGCCCGGGCTCCGAGCAGTACTTC CASSEWGPGSEQYF
TRBJ2-2 TRBV11-2 TRBD2 - TGTGCCAGCAGCTATGCCGGGGGGGGCCCCGGGGAGCTGTTTTTT CASSYAGGGPGELFF
TRBJ1-1 TRBV5-4 - once TGTGCCAGTCACACCCTGGGCAGGGGACGGACTGAAGCTTTCTTT CASHTLGRGRTEAFF
TRBJ2-7 TRBV25-1 TRBD1 - TGTGCCAGCAGTTCACACAGGGGGAGCCCCTACGAGCAGTACTTC CASSSHRGSPYEQYF
TRBJ1-1 TRBV6-6 - - TGTGCCAGCAGTTACCTGACAGGTGGGACTGAAGCTTTCTTT CASSYLTGGTEAFF
TRBJ1-2 TRBV5-4 - medium-sized TGTGCCAGCAGCTCGTTACAGGGCTACTATGGCTACACCTTC CASSSLQGYYGYTF
TRBJ2-5 TRBV7-9 TRBD1 few TGTGCCAGCAGCTTAAGGGGACAGACCCAAGAGACCCAGTACTTC CASSLRGQTQETQYF
TRBJ2-1 TRBV29-1 TRBD2 few TGCAGCGTTGAAGCGGGGGGAGGGACTAGCCCGTTCTTC CSVEAGGGTSPFF
TRBJ2-2 TRBV27 TRBD2 - TGTGCCAGCAGCTTAACGGTCAGACTAGCGGGGGGCACCGGGGAGCTGTTTTTT CASSLTVRLAGGTGELFF
TRBJ1-3 TRBV30 TRBD1 - TGTGCCTGGACTCGCAGGGGGCTCGCTGGAAACACCATATATTTT CAWTRRGLAGNTIYF
TRBJ1-1 TRBV30 - - TGTGCCTGGAGTGTAGCGTGGTCCACTGAAGCTTTCTTT CAWSVAWSTEAFF
TRBJ2-3 TRBV11-1 - - TGTGCCAGCAGCTTCGGGATTCCAGATACGCAGTATTTT CASSFGIPDTQYF
TRBJ2-2 TRBV10-1 TRBD1 - TGCGCCACCGGACAGGGGAACACCGGGGAGCTGTTTTTT CATGQGNTGELFF
TRBJ2-1 TRBV11-3 TRBD2 - TGTGCCAGCAGCGCAGGGACTAGCTTTCTCAATGAGCAGTTCTTC CASSAGTSFLNEQFF
TRBJ1-6 TRBV6-4 TRBD1 - TGTGCCAGCAGTCGAGGACAAGGGGGCGGGGAACCCCTCCACTTT CASSRGQGGGEPLHF
TRBJ2-3 TRBV7-2 - - TGTGCCAGCAGCTTAGGAGGCGGGGGCCCAAATACGCAGTATTTT CASSLGGGGPNTQYF
TRBJ1-1 TRBV2 TRBD1 - TGTGCCAGCAGTGAACCCTGGGACAGACCGAACACTGAAGCTTTCTTT CASSEPWDRPNTEAFF
TRBJ2-2 TRBV7-9 - - TGTTCCAGCAGCGAACAGGGATTGAAGAACACCGGGGAGCTGTTTTTT CSSSEQGLKNTGELFF
TRBJ1-6 TRBV30 - - TGTGCCTGGAGTGTACAGGTTTATAATTCACCCCTCCACTTT CAWSVQVYNSPLHF
TRBJ2-7 TRBV27 TRBD1 - TGTGCCAGCCGCACCGGGACAGGGCTTTCCTTATTATACGAGCAGTACTTC CASRTGTGLSLLYEQYF
TRBJ2-1 TRBV15 TRBD2 - TGTGCCACCAGCAGAGAACTAGCGGGCCTTCTGGGGGGGGAGCAGTTCTTC CATSRELAGLLGGEQFF
TRBJ2-7 TRBV19 TRBD1 - TGTGCCAGTAGTCAGACAGGGGGCTCCAGCCACGAGCAGTACTTC CASSQTGGSSHEQYF
TRBJ2-4 TRBV4-3 - - TGCGCCAGCAGCCTCAGGATGGGGCTAGCCAAAAACATTCAGTACTTC CASSLRMGLAKNIQYF
TRBJ2-2 TRBV29-1 TRBD2 - TGCAGCGTTGGGGCTAGCGGGAGGTTCGGGGAGCTGTTTTTT CSVGASGRFGELFF
TRBJ1-1 TRBV6-5 - few TGTGCCAGCAGTTACGGGGGGACTGAAGCTTTCTTT CASSYGGTEAFF
TRBJ2-7 TRBV5-1 - - TGCGCCAGCAGCTTGGTGCGGATGGGGGCTGGGAGTGAGCAGTACTTC CASSLVRMGAGSEQYF
TRBJ1-2 TRBV6-1 TRBD1 - TGTGCCAGCAGTTCTTACAGGGGTTTCTATGGCTACACCTTC CASSSYRGFYGYTF
TRBJ2-3 TRBV7-9 TRBD2 few TGTTCCAGCAGCCCAAGTACACTAGCGGGAGGATCAGATACGCAGTATTTT CSSSPSTLAGGSDTQYF
TRBJ1-5 TRBV12-5 - - TGTGCTAGTGGCCGGGAATACGGCAATCAGCCCCAGCATTTT CASGREYGNQPQHF
TRBJ2-7 TRBV7-9 - - TGTGCCAGCAGCTTCAAGCCTCTTGGCGAGCAGTACTTC CASSFKPLGEQYF